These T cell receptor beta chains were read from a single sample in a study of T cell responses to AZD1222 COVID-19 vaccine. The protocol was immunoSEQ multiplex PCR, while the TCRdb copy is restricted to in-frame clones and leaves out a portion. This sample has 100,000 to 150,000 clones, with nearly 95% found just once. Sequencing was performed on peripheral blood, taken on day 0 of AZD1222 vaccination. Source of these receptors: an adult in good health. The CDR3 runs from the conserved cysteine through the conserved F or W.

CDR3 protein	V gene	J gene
CASSPNRAEERAFF	TRBV2	TRBJ1-1
CASSLNRGANQPQHF	TRBV27	TRBJ1-5
CASNRAENNEQFF	TRBV6-5	TRBJ2-1
CASSYSSEDFYYEQYF	TRBV6-2/TRBV6-3	TRBJ2-7
CASSVASGTVYEQYF	TRBV9	TRBJ2-7
CASSRSTSGEQFF	TRBV4-3	TRBJ2-1
CADETSGDTQYF	TRBV7-9	TRBJ2-3
CASSEFGDPYEQYF	TRBV10-1	TRBJ2-7
CASSLSQGASEAFF	TRBV7-9	TRBJ1-1
CASRPVPGSYEQYF	TRBV2	TRBJ2-7
CASSQVPALQGSGDYGYTF	TRBV4-1	TRBJ1-2
CASSKWIESSGNTIYF	TRBV21-1	TRBJ1-3
CASISGANTGELFF	TRBV3-1/TRBV3-2	TRBJ2-2
CASSVGGRPDTQYF	TRBV9	TRBJ2-3
CASSLGRRAGELFF	TRBV5-8	TRBJ2-2
CASRADTNTQYF	TRBV11-2	TRBJ2-3
CASSYTQGAHGELFF	TRBV6-5	TRBJ2-2
CASSERLNDNQPQHF	TRBV2	TRBJ1-5
CASSIYLGTGVSNQPQHF	TRBV19	TRBJ1-5
CASSPQGAEGYTF	TRBV5-4	TRBJ1-2
CATSTGTSGSNEQFF	TRBV15	TRBJ2-1
CASSSRGLGSGNTIYF	TRBV27	TRBJ1-3
CASSPLGKNLGLLDTEAFF	TRBV19	TRBJ1-1
CASRPDPGGYTF	TRBV28	TRBJ1-2
CASSQTIAGGQETQYF	TRBV4-1	TRBJ2-5
CASGGREQFF	TRBV12-3/TRBV12-4	TRBJ2-1
CASSPTPLSEQYF	TRBV7-2	TRBJ2-7
CASSPNTGNTIYF	TRBV7-2	TRBJ1-3
CASSSPVGREIAEAFF	TRBV5-1	TRBJ1-1
CASSPTTGGRTEAFF	TRBV14	TRBJ1-1
CASSEGGAEAFF	TRBV6-1	TRBJ1-1
CASGRWESGNTIYF	TRBV5-1	TRBJ1-3
CASSQTGTNGYTF	TRBV4-3	TRBJ1-2
CASSPWGEDHNEQFF	TRBV6-2/TRBV6-3	TRBJ2-1
CASSLDLASGAAGIQYF	TRBV11-2	TRBJ2-4
CASSLSGNYGYTF	TRBV5-1	TRBJ1-2